Listed below are T cell receptor beta chains from one sample, sequenced in a study of technical replicates of blood from a few donors. Only in-frame clones appear in the TCRdb table, and some are missing; sequencing was by immunoSEQ multiplex PCR. The sample yields some 80,000 clones, 90% to 97% seen once. Sequencing was performed on T cells isolated from PBMCs. The origin of the receptors is a human donor in good health. CDR3s include the opening cysteine and the closing phenylalanine or tryptophan. The D gene is left open where the match is weak. A row's size may be missing; if present it is once, few, many or a size class.

CDR3nt	CDR3aa	abundance	len	v_gene	j_gene	d_gene
TGTGCCAGCAGCTTATCCGCTACGAATACGCAGTATTTT	CASSLSATNTQYF	.	13	TRBV7-2	TRBJ2-3	.
TGTGCCAGCAGCGTTAGCGCACTCTCCTACGAGCAGTACTTC	CASSVSALSYEQYF	.	14	TRBV5-6	TRBJ2-7	.
TGTGCCAGCAGCTTAGGACCGGGACTAGCGGGAGAAAACGGGGAGCTGTTTTTT	CASSLGPGLAGENGELFF	.	18	TRBV7-8	TRBJ2-2	TRBD2
TGTGCCAGCAGCTACCGACTAGCCTACAATGAGCAGTTCTTC	CASSYRLAYNEQFF	.	14	TRBV6-5	TRBJ2-1	.
TGTGCCAGTAGTATCCCTTCTAGCGGGAGGACAGATACGCAGTATTTT	CASSIPSSGRTDTQYF	.	16	TRBV19	TRBJ2-3	TRBD2
TGTGCCAGCAGCACGACTAGCGGGAGGGCCAGTGAGCAGTTCTTC	CASSTTSGRASEQFF	once	15	TRBV13	TRBJ2-1	TRBD2
TGTGCCAGCAGTTTTTTGGGACAGGGTATTTACGAGCAGTACTTC	CASSFLGQGIYEQYF	.	15	TRBV27	TRBJ2-7	TRBD1
TGTGCCAGCAGCTCGACTAGCGGGCCTGATACGCAGTATTTT	CASSSTSGPDTQYF	.	14	TRBV6-5	TRBJ2-3	TRBD2
TGTGCCAGCAGTTACGGGACAGGTACCTACGAGCAGTACTTC	CASSYGTGTYEQYF	once	14	TRBV6-5	TRBJ2-7	TRBD1
TGTGCCAGCAGCGTAGCACTCCACAATGAGCAGTTCTTC	CASSVALHNEQFF	.	13	TRBV9	TRBJ2-1	.
TGTGCCAGCAGCTGGGGGACTAGTGGGGGAGGAGATACGCAGTATTTT	CASSWGTSGGGDTQYF	.	16	TRBV7-6	TRBJ2-3	TRBD2
TGCGCCAGCAGCCAAGAGGTGGCAGGGGTGGACACCGGGGAGCTGTTTTTT	CASSQEVAGVDTGELFF	.	17	TRBV4-3	TRBJ2-2	.
TGTGCCAGCAGCCTAAACGAAGGTCACAGGGTCTCCTACGAGCAGTACTTC	CASSLNEGHRVSYEQYF	.	17	TRBV13	TRBJ2-7	.
TGTGCCAGCAGCCCCCAAACGGGCAGCGGGAGGGTAGCCACCTACGAGCAGTACTTC	CASSPQTGSGRVATYEQYF	.	19	TRBV7-9	TRBJ2-7	TRBD2
TGTGCCAGCAGTTTAGGCTGGACAGGGGGTTGGGAGAGCAATCAGCCCCAGCATTTT	CASSLGWTGGWESNQPQHF	.	19	TRBV28	TRBJ1-5	TRBD1
TGCGCCAGCAGCTTGGCGGGACTAGCGGGAGGAAACAATGAGCAGTTCTTC	CASSLAGLAGGNNEQFF	.	17	TRBV5-1	TRBJ2-1	TRBD2
TGTGCCAGTAGTATGGGACACCTCATGAACACTGAAGCTTTCTTT	CASSMGHLMNTEAFF	.	15	TRBV19	TRBJ1-1	.
TGTGCCAGCAGTCCTCGGGGACTAGCGGGAGGTAAAGAGACCCAGTACTTC	CASSPRGLAGGKETQYF	.	17	TRBV27	TRBJ2-5	TRBD2
TGTGCCAGCAGCTTAGACAGGGGGCGAGGAAACACCATATATTTT	CASSLDRGRGNTIYF	.	15	TRBV11-2	TRBJ1-3	TRBD1
TGTGCCTGGAGTTCAGGGGAGCAGTACTTC	CAWSSGEQYF	once	10	TRBV30	TRBJ2-7	.
TGCGCCAGCAGCTTGATGGACACCCCTGGAAACACCATATATTTT	CASSLMDTPGNTIYF	.	15	TRBV5-1	TRBJ1-3	.
TGCGCCAGCAGCCATGTAACAGGGGGCAACACTGAAGCTTTCTTT	CASSHVTGGNTEAFF	.	15	TRBV4-1	TRBJ1-1	TRBD1
TGTGCCAGCAGTTCCTTCGGACAGGGGGCACTCGAGCAGTACTTC	CASSSFGQGALEQYF	once	15	TRBV27	TRBJ2-7	TRBD1
TGTGCCACCGCTGTCGTACGCGTCGGTAAAGGCTACACCTTC	CATAVVRVGKGYTF	.	14	TRBV15	TRBJ1-2	.
TGTGCCAGCAGCTTACAGGGGGCTCATCAGCCCCAGCATTTT	CASSLQGAHQPQHF	.	14	TRBV7-9	TRBJ1-5	TRBD1
TGTGCCAGCAGCTCGACCGGGACTACCGTCCAAGAGACCCAGTACTTC	CASSSTGTTVQETQYF	.	16	TRBV7-2	TRBJ2-5	TRBD2
TGTGCCAGCAGTACAGGGATAGTGAACACTGAAGCTTTCTTT	CASSTGIVNTEAFF	.	14	TRBV6-1	TRBJ1-1	.
TGTGCCAGCAGTTACTCGAGGGACAGGGTCAATCGGCAGTTCTTC	CASSYSRDRVNRQFF	.	15	TRBV6-6	TRBJ2-1	TRBD1
TGTGCCAGCAGTTTATGGAATGCCGGGTTCGCCTTCACTAATGGCTACACCTTC	CASSLWNAGFAFTNGYTF	.	18	TRBV28	TRBJ1-2	.
TGTGCCAGCAGCTTAGTGGGTCAGGGCAGAGAAGCTTTCTTT	CASSLVGQGREAFF	.	14	TRBV7-9	TRBJ1-1	.
TGTGCCAGCAGCTTGGACCAGGGGTGGAAGGATGAGCAGTTCTTC	CASSLDQGWKDEQFF	.	15	TRBV5-6	TRBJ2-1	.
TGTGCTAGTGGTTTGTATTCCTACGATGAGCAGTTCTTC	CASGLYSYDEQFF	once	13	TRBV12-5	TRBJ2-1	.
TGTGCCAGCAAGGCGACTAGCGGGAACTACAATGAGCAGTTCTTC	CASKATSGNYNEQFF	.	15	TRBV2	TRBJ2-1	TRBD2
TGCGCCAGCAGCTTGTCCAGCGGGGTAAACAATGAGCAGTTCTTC	CASSLSSGVNNEQFF	.	15	TRBV5-1	TRBJ2-1	TRBD2
TGTGCCAGCACAGTCACAGTGAACACTGAAGCTTTCTTT	CASTVTVNTEAFF	.	13	TRBV6-5	TRBJ1-1	.
TGTGCCAGCAGTTCCGGGGTGGCGCAGTATTTT	CASSSGVAQYF	.	11	TRBV6-1	TRBJ2-3	.
TGTGCCAGCAGTGACACCCTGGGAGCGCTATTTAACTATGGCTACACCTTC	CASSDTLGALFNYGYTF	.	17	TRBV6-4	TRBJ1-2	.
TGTGCCAGCAGCCCTCGAGGGATCTATGGCTACACCTTC	CASSPRGIYGYTF	.	13	TRBV14	TRBJ1-2	.
TGCAGCGTTTTAGGACAGTCTAACTATGGCTACACCTTC	CSVLGQSNYGYTF	.	13	TRBV29-1	TRBJ1-2	.
TGCGCCAGCAGCCAAGTTCCGGGACTAGACACCGGGGAGCTGTTTTTT	CASSQVPGLDTGELFF	.	16	TRBV4-3	TRBJ2-2	TRBD2
TGTGCCTGGAGTGTTAGCACCTACGAGCAGTACTTC	CAWSVSTYEQYF	once	12	TRBV30	TRBJ2-7	.
TGTGCCAGCAGCACTGCCGGGACTAGCGGTTCCTACGAGCAGTACTTC	CASSTAGTSGSYEQYF	.	16	TRBV7-2	TRBJ2-7	TRBD2
TGCAGCGTTGGAGGGACAGGGCTGGTTGGGGAAAAACTGTTTTTT	CSVGGTGLVGEKLFF	.	15	TRBV29-1	TRBJ1-4	TRBD1
TGTGCCAGTAGTATGGGGACAGCTGAAGCTTTCTTT	CASSMGTAEAFF	.	12	TRBV19	TRBJ1-1	TRBD1
TGTGCCAGCAGCGCAGCCCCCCTTAGCGGGATAGGCAAAAACATTCAGTACTTC	CASSAAPLSGIGKNIQYF	.	18	TRBV7-9	TRBJ2-4	TRBD2
TGCGCCAGCAGCCAAGGAGTAGCGGGAGGCCCTACCTACGAGCAGTACTTC	CASSQGVAGGPTYEQYF	.	17	TRBV4-1	TRBJ2-7	TRBD2
TGTGCCAGCAGGATGGGACAGGGTCAAGAAAAACTGTTTTTT	CASRMGQGQEKLFF	.	14	TRBV6-5	TRBJ1-4	TRBD1
TGTGCCAGCAGTTATAACTCTGGAAACACCATATATTTT	CASSYNSGNTIYF	.	13	TRBV6-6	TRBJ1-3	.